This record looks at one T cell receptor (beta chain) sequence and its context. Germline CDR1 MNHEY, CDR2 SVGAGI. V was pared by 2 bases and J by 0 bases, with 6 bases of the junction left unmatched. The length of the CDR3 is 16 residues. The data stem from a study of blood T cell repertoires in COVID-19. Looking at the study overall: Researchers got acute and convalescent COVID-19 samples from the United States, Italy and Spain. The cDNA or gDNA used as material had been derived from T cells, B-cell-depleted T cells, or PBMCs.

Method: immunoSEQ multiplex PCR; TCRdb's copy keeps in-frame clones and lacks some. The profile covers 300,000 to 400,000 clones, with roughly 88% appearing a single time and 2.5% to 3.5% taken by the ten largest. Material: peripheral blood. The J gene is TRBJ1-1, the V gene TRBV6-5, with 7 bases lining up with TRBD1. The source is a woman in her thirties with COVID-19, enrolled during active disease. The CDR3 nucleotides read TGTGCCAGCAGTTACACGTGGGACAGCATGAACACTGAAGCTTTCTTT. Its translation: CASSYTWDSMNTEAFF.